This T cell receptor beta chain is from a study of long-term antiretroviral therapy in people with HIV. General study results and limits: Repertoires with HIV possessed tighter CDR3 length spans than those of controls. In the period from the mid-2000s to the late 2010s, blood was collected, possibly under older ART regimens. No data on ART adherence, viral resistance or therapy changes.

Germline V gives CDR1 SGHKS, CDR2 YYEKEE (reference sequence). V lost 2 bases to trimming and J lost 3 bases; unmatched junction nucleotides: 4. The CDR3 totals 14 residues. Treatment for every participant with HIV took place in the United States. The authors ran the immunoSEQ assay, v3.0, at survey level. Libraries were prepared by immunoSEQ multiplex PCR; TCRdb keeps only in-frame clonotypes and omits some of them. This sample has about 7,600 clones, with around 73% found just once. This clone is medium-sized in the sample. Antigen unknown. The chain has TRBV5-5 and TRBJ1-1, with 7 bases identical to TRBD1. The receptor was derived from a man aged 35 to 55 with HIV. The material was unsorted PBMCs, obtained 0.2 years after starting antiretroviral therapy. This CDR3 is CASSLWDSDTEAFF. The DNA of the CDR3 is TGTGCCAGCAGCTTATGGGACAGTGACACTGAAGCTTTCTTT.